Reported below is one TCR beta chain. The antigen is unknown. Using immunoSEQ multiplex PCR, the repertoire was profiled, and TCRdb retains in-frame clones only, with some absent. The repertoire includes around 80,000 clones, 70% to 90% of them detected once, and 0.6% to 0.85% sits in the top ten. The data were taken from a study of OX40 agonist ivuxolimab in advanced cancers. The overall study: The patients received ivuxolimab by intravenous route every 2 weeks at 0.01 to 10 mg/kg. Study-wide results and caveats: At 0.1 to 3.0 mg/kg, CD4+ and CD8+ blood T cells expanded clonally by week 6.

Individuals having autoimmune disease history or systemic immunosuppression were not enrolled. Germline CDR1 and CDR2: MNHNS and SASEGT. The CDR3 totals 15 residues. V shed 6 bases, J shed 2 bases, and the junction held 8 bases outside the gene matches. The chain recombines TRBV6-1 with TRBJ2-7; 9 nucleotides align to TRBD2. This TCR was sampled from an adult with an advanced solid tumor such as melanoma, head and neck, liver or kidney cancer. Source: CD4+ or CD8+ T cells sorted from blood, taken in a trial of the OX40 agonist ivuxolimab. The CDR3 spells CASRLSSGITYEQYF. DNA of the CDR3: TGTGCCAGCAGGTTATCTAGCGGGATTACCTACGAGCAGTACTTC.